This TCR beta chain came from a study of blood T cell repertoires in COVID-19. Study summary: The United States, Italy and Spain supplied acute and convalescent COVID-19 samples. PBMCs, B-cell-depleted T cells, or T cells were the source of the cDNA or gDNA that made up the material.

The cohort comprised adults aged roughly 18 to 95 years residing in under 25 US areas. Cohort 3 donors were reported recovered after two negative PCRs, clearance, or symptom resolution. Some clones are missing from TCRdb's copy, which holds only in-frame ones; the method was immunoSEQ multiplex PCR. There are roughly 280,000 clones in the sample; over 85% occur only once, and approximately 1.8% lies in the top ten. This CDR3 contains 13 residues. Per the germline V gene, CDR1 is MGHRA and CDR2 is YSYEKL. V dropped 4 bases and J dropped 6 bases, with 12 bases sitting between them. This receptor was taken from an older woman who had recovered from COVID-19. The sequencing sample was made of PBMCs or T cells enriched from blood (not recorded which). J is TRBJ1-2 and V is TRBV4-1; D is possibly TRBD1 (5 bases). CDR3 protein: CASSLARDNGYTF. CDR3 bases: TGCGCCAGCAGCCTGGCCAGGGATAATGGCTACACCTTC.